These 4 T cell receptor beta chains were sequenced from one sample in a study of cytomegalovirus exposure and HLA in healthy donors. This PCR relied on a set of 60 Vbeta primers and 13 Jbeta primers. Sequencing was performed with immunoSEQ multiplex PCR; in TCRdb, only in-frame clones are kept and a portion is missing. The table records about 150,000 clones, over 60% of them present only once. The sample was PBMCs. The receptors were sampled from a woman aged 18-35 years in good health and CMV-seronegative.

The rearrangement links TRBV7-2 to TRBJ1-5; maybe TRBD1 (5 bases). The CDR3 contains 15 residues. The ends were cut back, 1 base at V and 8 bases at J, with 15 bases in the middle. Per germline, CDR1 SGHTA and CDR2 FQGNSA. CDR3 in DNA: TGTGCCAGCAGCTTAGAGGTGGGGGGGATGAAGCCCCAGCATTTT. It codes for CASSLEVGGMKPQHF.

This chain joins TRBV5-6 and TRBJ1-4, with a weak D call TRBD1 (6 bases). The germline CDR1 and CDR2 sequences are SGHDT and YYEEEE. The germline V and J ends were trimmed by 2 bases and 2 bases, with 10 bases remaining between them. The CDR3 has 15 amino acids. The CDR3 nucleotides read TGTGCCAGCAGCTTCAAGGGGGTTACTAATGAAAAACTGTTTTTT. Translated: CASSFKGVTNEKLFF.

The rearrangement joins TRBV6-4 to TRBJ2-1; a possible D gene is TRBD2 (6 bases). Between the trimmed V and J ends, which lost 0 bases and 4 bases, there was a span of 16 bases. Germline lookup yields CDR1 MRHNA and CDR2 SNTAGT. This CDR3 is 17 amino acids long. This CDR3 reads CASSDSLGGKGYNEQFF. CDR3 sequence (DNA): TGTGCCAGCAGTGACTCGTTGGGCGGGAAGGGTTACAATGAGCAGTTCTTC.

The chain uses TRBV7-2 and TRBJ1-6; D remains unclear. CDR1 SGHTA and CDR2 FQGNSA come from the germline V gene. Trimming took off 3 bases at V and 9 bases at J, with 9 bases between the two ends. This CDR3 contains 13 residues. In nucleotides, the CDR3 is TGTGCCAGCAGCTTCACTTCCGTTTCACCCCTCCACTTT. It yields the protein CASSFTSVSPLHF.